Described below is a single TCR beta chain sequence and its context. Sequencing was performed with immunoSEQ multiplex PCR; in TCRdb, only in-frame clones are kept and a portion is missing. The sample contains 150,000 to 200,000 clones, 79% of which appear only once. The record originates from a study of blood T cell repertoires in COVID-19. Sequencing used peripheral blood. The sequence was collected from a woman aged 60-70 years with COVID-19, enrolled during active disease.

CDR3 in amino acids: CASLREGTYNSPLHF. The CDR3 DNA reads as TGTGCCAGCCTCAGGGAGGGCACCTATAATTCACCCCTCCACTTT. The V and J genes are TRBV28 and TRBJ1-6; a weak D match, TRBD1 (5 bases). The length of the CDR3 is 15 residues. Germline V gene lookup returns CDR1 MDHEN and CDR2 SYDVKM. V gave up 8 bases and J gave up 2 bases, with 13 bases separating them.